The 20 T cell receptor beta chains below were found in one sample sequenced in a study of OX40 agonist ivuxolimab in advanced cancers. Using immunoSEQ multiplex PCR, the repertoire was profiled, and TCRdb retains in-frame clones only, with some absent. The table includes about 61,000 clones, about 90% detected once. Source: CD4+ or CD8+ T cells sorted from blood, taken in a trial of the OX40 agonist ivuxolimab. These receptor sequences come from an adult with an advanced solid tumor such as melanoma, head and neck, liver or kidney cancer.

The CDR3 region is CSVVGASTDEQYF. Here the CDR3 DNA reads TGCAGCGTTGTGGGGGCAAGTACCGACGAGCAGTACTTC. V usage is TRBV29-1 and J usage is TRBJ2-7; D possibly corresponds to TRBD1 (6 bases). V gave up 4 bases and J gave up 5 bases, with 15 bases separating them. Germline V gene data show CDR1 as SQVTM and CDR2 as ANQGSEA. The CDR3 consists of 13 residues.

Only a few counts were recorded for this clone. V is TRBV10-1 and J is TRBJ1-2; 11 nucleotides align to TRBD1. Germline V gives CDR1 WNHNN, CDR2 SYGVQD (reference sequence). CDR3 size: 15 residues. Germline trimming cut 3 bases from V and 6 bases from J; bases unmatched to any gene: 6. The CDR3 bases are TGCGCCAGCAGTGAAATGGACAGGGGGCGAGATGGCTACACCTTC. Protein product: CASSEMDRGRDGYTF.

The V call is TRBV27, the J call TRBJ1-2; 8 bases line up with TRBD1. This CDR3 is built from 13 residues. Unmatched junction bases numbered 4, after V lost 6 bases and J lost 4 bases. CDR1 is MNHEY and CDR2 is SMNVEV in the germline V gene (reference sequence). The CDR3 loop reads CASRSTGGYGYTF. As DNA, the CDR3 is TGTGCCAGCAGATCCACAGGGGGCTATGGCTACACCTTC.

By sample share, this clone is medium-sized. The genes are TRBV30 and TRBJ2-7; TRBD1 is a possible D gene (6 bases). The CDR3 is 12 amino acids. V was trimmed by 3 bases and J by 4 bases, leaving 10 bases between them. The germline V gene has CDR1 GTSNPN and CDR2 SVGIG (reference sequence). CDR3 DNA: TGTGCCTGGAGGGATACAGGGTACGAGCAGTACTTC. This translates into CAWRDTGYEQYF.

The CDR3: CASSVGANSPLHF. The CDR3 region has the DNA TGTGCCAGTAGTGTCGGGGCGAATTCACCCCTCCACTTT. The chain uses TRBV19 and TRBJ1-6; D may be TRBD1 (5 bases). This CDR3 region has 13 residues. Germline CDR1 LNHDA, CDR2 SQIVND (reference sequence). Trimming removed 5 bases from V and 7 bases from J, with 9 bases in between. The full variable domain, rest sourced from reference TRBV19 and TRBJ1-6, is DGGITQSPKYLFRKEGQNVTLSCEQNLNHDAMYWYRQDPGQGLRLIYYSQIVNDFQKGDIAEGYSVSREKKESFPLTVTSAQKNPTAFYLCASSVGANSPLHFGNGTRLTVT.

This rearrangement joins TRBV28 to TRBJ1-6, with unresolved D. V was trimmed by 8 bases and J by 1 base, leaving 9 bases between them. The CDR3 is 14 residues long. Germline V gene sequence: CDR1 MDHEN, CDR2 SYDVKM. The DNA of the CDR3 is TGTGCCAGCTTGAGGGATTCCTATAATTCACCCCTCCACTTT. Protein sequence: CASLRDSYNSPLHF. Together with reference TRBV28 and TRBJ1-6, the CDR3 gives the full variable domain: DVKVTQSSRYLVKRTGEKVFLECVQDMDHENMFWYRQDPGLGLRLIYFSYDVKMKEKGDIPEGYSVSREKKERFSLILESASTNQTSMYLCASLRDSYNSPLHFGNGTRLTVT.

The rearrangement links TRBV11-1 to TRBJ1-2; D possibly corresponds to TRBD1 (5 bases). The CDR3 length is 15 residues. With 3 bases removed from V and 2 bases from J, the gap between germline ends came to 13 bases. CDR1 SGHAT and CDR2 FQDESV come from the germline V gene (reference sequence). The CDR3 region is CASSLGPTENYGYTF. The CDR3 DNA reads TGTGCCAGCAGCTTGGGGCCGACAGAAAACTATGGCTACACCTTC.

This clone was recorded once. This chain connects TRBV7-8 to TRBJ2-3; no reliable D call. The CDR3 consists of 13 residues. CDR1 is SGHVS, CDR2 FQNEAQ, per germline. V gave up 3 bases and J gave up 4 bases, with 8 bases separating them. CDR3 in DNA: TGTGCCAGCAGCTTTGAAAATTCAGATACGCAGTATTTT. It translates to CASSFENSDTQYF. The full variable domain, rest sourced from reference TRBV7-8 and TRBJ2-3, is GAGVSQSPRYKVAKRGQDVALRCDPISGHVSLFWYQQALGQGPEFLTYFQNEAQLDKSGLPSDRFFAERPEGSVSTLKIQRTQQEDSAVYLCASSFENSDTQYFGPGTRLTVL.

This chain connects TRBV5-4 to TRBJ1-1; 8 bases line up with TRBD1. The CDR3 runs 14 residues. Germline loops: CDR1 SGHNT, CDR2 YYREEE (reference sequence). V lost 4 bases and J lost 1; bases outside the gene matches: 3. The CDR3 DNA sequence: TGTGCCAGCAGCCAGGACAGGGCGAACACTGAAGCTTTCTTT. It is translated as CASSQDRANTEAFF.

The rearrangement joins TRBV6-6 to TRBJ1-2; no clear D gene. CDR1 is MNHNY and CDR2 is SVGAGI in the germline V gene (reference sequence). The CDR3 contains 13 residues. Trimming removed 6 bases at V and 5 bases at J, with 13 bases between. The CDR3 loop reads CASRVSILYGYTF. CDR3 coding DNA: TGTGCCAGCAGGGTTTCCATTCTTTATGGCTACACCTTC.

The J gene is TRBJ1-4, the V gene TRBV6-1; TRBD1 matches 9 bases. The CDR3 contains 19 residues. The ends lost 2 bases at V and 0 bases at J; junction bases unmatched: 10. Looked up from germline, CDR1 is MNHNS and CDR2 is SASEGT. The CDR3 loop reads CASSEYPPGQGTTNEKLFF. DNA of the CDR3: TGTGCCAGCAGTGAATACCCACCGGGACAGGGAACAACTAATGAAAAACTGTTTTTT.

The chain joins TRBV25-1 to TRBJ2-3; D is undetermined. In germline, CDR1 is MGHDK, CDR2 SYGVNS. This CDR3 spans 13 amino acids. The V and J ends lost 1 base and 0 bases respectively, with 2 bases between them. CDR3 residues: CASSEFSTDTQYF. The DNA of the CDR3 is TGTGCCAGCAGTGAATTTAGCACAGATACGCAGTATTTT.

V usage is TRBV27 and J usage is TRBJ2-3; 7 bases line up with TRBD2. CDR1 and CDR2 (germline): MNHEY, SMNVEV (reference sequence). V trimming: 5 bases; J trimming: 1 base; junction bases outside the gene matches: 3. There are 14 residues in the CDR3. CDR3: CASSMGLRTDTQYF. In nucleotides, the CDR3 is TGTGCCAGCAGTATGGGACTACGCACAGATACGCAGTATTTT.

The chain couples TRBV27 to TRBJ1-5; D not resolved. In germline, CDR1 is MNHEY, CDR2 SMNVEV (reference sequence). Trimming removed 6 bases from V and 1 base from J, with 10 bases in between. The CDR3 loop spans 14 amino acids. CDR3 DNA sequence: TGTGCCAGCAGAAAAGGAGGGAGCAATCAGCCCCAGCATTTT. Translation gives CASRKGGSNQPQHF.

This chain links TRBV5-5 with TRBJ2-1, with D possibly TRBD2 on 5 matching bases. CDR3 length: 12 amino acids. With 4 bases removed from V and 11 bases from J, the gap between germline ends came to 13 bases. The germline CDR1 and CDR2 sequences are SGHKS and YYEKEE (reference sequence). In DNA, the CDR3 is TGTGCCAGCAGCAGTGGGAGTTTACAGCAGTTCTTC. It codes for CASSSGSLQQFF.

This chain links TRBV4-2 with TRBJ2-1; D is perhaps TRBD1 or TRBD2 (6 bases each). There are 18 residues in the CDR3. The germline V gene encodes CDR1 LGHNA and CDR2 YNFKEQ. Trimming removed 2 bases at V and 4 bases at J, with 21 bases between. CDR3 region: CASSQHLYQGTGYNEQFF. DNA of the CDR3: TGTGCCAGCAGCCAACACCTGTACCAGGGGACTGGATACAATGAGCAGTTCTTC.

The V gene is TRBV13, the J gene TRBJ2-3; TRBD2 matches 10 bases. This CDR3 region has 15 residues. Germline loops: CDR1 PRHDT, CDR2 FYEKMQ (reference sequence). The trim removed 5 bases at V and 6 bases at J, leaving 8 bases unmatched. The CDR3 region has the DNA TGTGCCAGCAGCGTAGCGAGCGGGGGGGCCGATACGCAGTATTTT. Its protein is CASSVASGGADTQYF.

V and J are TRBV4-2 and TRBJ2-5; 12 bases are a match to TRBD2. The CDR3 is 16 residues long. Looked up from germline, CDR1 is LGHNA and CDR2 is YNFKEQ. V shed 1 base and J 2 bases; nucleotides not matched to a gene: 2. CDR3 DNA sequence: TGTGCCAGCAGCCAAGGGACTAGCGGGGATCAAGAGACCCAGTACTTC. Translated, it gives CASSQGTSGDQETQYF.

This chain joins TRBV4-3 and TRBJ2-1, with a weak D call TRBD2 (6 bases). Trimming removed 0 bases from V and 4 bases from J, with 10 bases in between. CDR3 length: 15 amino acids. Germline values: CDR1 LGHNA, CDR2 YSLEER. This CDR3 is CASSQDTGAYNEQFF. In nucleotides, the CDR3 is TGCGCCAGCAGCCAAGATACGGGAGCTTACAATGAGCAGTTCTTC.

V gene TRBV5-4 combines with J gene TRBJ1-2; D gene ambiguous. CDR3 size: 13 residues. Germline CDR1 is SGHNT and CDR2 is YYREEE (reference sequence). The V end was cut by 0 bases, the J end by 6 bases, with 9 bases between. The CDR3 region has the DNA TGTGCCAGCAGCTTGGGGGTAGACGATGGCTACACCTTC. Encoded protein: CASSLGVDDGYTF.